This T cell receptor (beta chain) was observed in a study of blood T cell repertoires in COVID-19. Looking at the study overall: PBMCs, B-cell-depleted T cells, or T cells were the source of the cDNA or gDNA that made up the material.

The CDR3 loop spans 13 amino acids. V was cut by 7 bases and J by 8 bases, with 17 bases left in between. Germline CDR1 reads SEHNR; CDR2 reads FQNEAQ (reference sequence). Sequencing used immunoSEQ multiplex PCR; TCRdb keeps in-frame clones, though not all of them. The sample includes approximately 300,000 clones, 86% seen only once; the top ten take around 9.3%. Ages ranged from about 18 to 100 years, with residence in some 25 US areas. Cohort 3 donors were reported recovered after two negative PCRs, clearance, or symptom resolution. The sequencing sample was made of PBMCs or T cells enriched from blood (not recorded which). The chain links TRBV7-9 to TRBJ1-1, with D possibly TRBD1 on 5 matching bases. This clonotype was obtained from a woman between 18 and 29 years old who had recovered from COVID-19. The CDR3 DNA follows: TGTGCCAGCACCCCCCAGGAGGGGACCGAAGCTTTCTTT. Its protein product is CASTPQEGTEAFF.